The next 7 T cell receptor beta chains were all read from a single sample in a study of T-cell memory formation after mild COVID-19. TCRdb ran MiXCR on the 5' RACE reads and lists one entry per CDR3 protein. The data contain hundreds of thousands of distinct CDR3 sequences, about 16% of them seen just once; the ten biggest clones take up roughly 21%. Sequencing used PBMCs or a T cell subset sorted from them (not recorded which). These receptors all stem from a man between 18 and 35 years old who had mild COVID-19 (a few samples of this study predate the infection). Cell type and time point are not known.

The rearrangement uses TRBV21-1 and TRBJ2-5; TRBD1 is the table's D call, not checked against the DNA. TRBV21-1 corresponds to a pseudogene. This CDR3 is built from 16 residues. CDR3: CASSNKDTGPIETQYF. The DNA of the CDR3 is TGTGCCAGCAGCAATAAAGATACAGGCCCGATTGAGACCCAGTACTTC.

This clonotype has more than one count but fewer than ten. The chain has TRBV7-3 and TRBJ2-5; 8 nucleotides align to TRBD1. CDR1 is SGHTA and CDR2 is FQGTGA in the germline V gene. V lost 6 bases to trimming and J lost 5 bases; unmatched junction nucleotides: 5. The CDR3 totals 13 residues. Here the CDR3 reads CASRKDRAETQYF. For the CDR3, the DNA is TGTGCCAGCAGAAAGGACAGGGCCGAGACCCAGTACTTC.

Only a few counts were recorded for this clonotype. V and J are TRBV20-1 and TRBJ2-7; the match to TRBD1 covers 7 bases. This CDR3 contains 13 residues. V lost 8 bases to trimming and J lost 3 bases; unmatched junction nucleotides: 10. The germline CDR1 and CDR2 sequences are DFQATT and SNEGSKA (reference sequence). In DNA form, the CDR3 reads TGCAGTCCGTTCGGGACAGATTTCTACGAGCAGTACGTC. This codes for CSPFGTDFYEQYV.

This clonotype was observed a few times. This chain links TRBV28 with TRBJ2-7; TRBD2 agrees at 7 bases. CDR3 size: 18 residues. The V gene end was trimmed by 6 bases and the J gene end by 0 bases; junction bases not matched to a gene: 17. Germline V gene data show CDR1 as MDHEN and CDR2 as SYDVKM. CDR3 sequence: CASSLPPGLPPSSYEQYF. As DNA, the CDR3 is TGTGCCAGCAGCCTTCCCCCGGGACTACCCCCTAGCTCCTACGAGCAGTACTTC.

This clonotype appeared many times. J is TRBJ2-3 and V is TRBV24-1; D is ambiguous. There are 14 residues in the CDR3. V was shortened by 4 bases and J by 6 bases, with 13 bases between the two germline ends. Germline lookup yields CDR1 KGHDR and CDR2 SFDVKD. The CDR3 region has the DNA TGTGCCACCAGTGACCAACCGGACCCTGATACGCAGTATTTT. This gives the protein CATSDQPDPDTQYF.

The chain is built from TRBV7-2 and TRBJ2-1; the D gene could be TRBD1 or TRBD2 (5 bases each). The CDR3 covers 15 residues. Germline CDR1 reads SGHTA; CDR2 reads FQGNSA. V shed 1 base and J shed 8 bases, with 15 bases lying between them. For the CDR3, the DNA is TGTGCCAGCAGCTTAGGTCTTGGGACCCTCGATGAGCAGTTCTTC. Amino acids: CASSLGLGTLDEQFF.

This clonotype has just a few counts. The chain joins TRBV6-2 or TRBV6-3 to TRBJ1-4; D is unresolved. Germline V gene lookup returns CDR1 MNHEY and CDR2 SVGEGT. Between the trimmed V and J ends, which lost 6 bases and 0 bases, there was a span of 14 bases. The CDR3 covers 16 residues. CDR3 sequence reads: CASSPTVGATNEKLFF. CDR3 nucleotides: TGTGCCAGCAGCCCTACCGTCGGAGCAACTAATGAAAAACTGTTTTTT.